The rows below give T cell receptor beta chains drawn from one sample of a study of Tregs in tolerant kidney transplant recipients. TCRdb's copy holds only in-frame clones and misses some; the assay was immunoSEQ multiplex PCR. The sample lists 92,000 or so clones, around nine tenths occurring once. Material: CD8+ T cells from blood. These receptors originate from a human donor in good health. Each CDR3 is given with its conserved first and last residue. A D gene is named only where the DNA matches it firmly. The listing skips clone size in some rows; elsewhere it reads once, few, many or a size class.

J gene	clone size	V gene	D gene	CDR3 DNA	CDR3 protein
TRBJ1-2	-	TRBV2	-	TGTGCCAGCAGTGGACGGGCAGCCTATGGCTACACCTTC	CASSGRAAYGYTF
TRBJ2-7	-	TRBV7-9	-	TGTGCCAGCAGCTTGGACCCGACCTTCTACGAGCAGTACTTC	CASSLDPTFYEQYF
TRBJ2-2	-	TRBV19	-	TGTGCCAGTAAGTGGGCCGGCGACACCGGGGAGCTGTTTTTT	CASKWAGDTGELFF
TRBJ2-3	-	TRBV19	-	TGTGCCAGTAGTATGACGGAAACAGATACGCAGTATTTT	CASSMTETDTQYF
TRBJ2-3	-	TRBV4-1	TRBD2	TGCGCCAGCAGCCAAGTCCCGGGACTAGCGGGGGGCACAGATACGCAGTATTTT	CASSQVPGLAGGTDTQYF
TRBJ2-7	-	TRBV2	-	TGTGCCAGCAGTGAACAGGGTTCCGAGCAGTACTTC	CASSEQGSEQYF
TRBJ1-4	-	TRBV4-1	-	TGCGCCAGCAGCCTGGAGGAGGGCTACGGGAATGAAAAACTGTTTTTT	CASSLEEGYGNEKLFF
TRBJ1-1	once	TRBV30	TRBD1	TGTGCCTGGAATGATGGAACAGGGGAATGGGGTAGAACTTTCTTT	CAWNDGTGEWGRTFF
TRBJ2-1	-	TRBV14	-	TGTGCCAGCAGCCAAGAGAGCTTTGCATCCTACAATGAGCAGTTCTTC	CASSQESFASYNEQFF
TRBJ2-1	-	TRBV27	-	TGTGCCAGCAGTTTATCTGGGTCCTACAATGAGCAGTTCTTC	CASSLSGSYNEQFF
TRBJ2-1	-	TRBV19	-	TGTGCCAGTAGTATTAACAATGAGCAGTTCTTC	CASSINNEQFF
TRBJ1-2	-	TRBV5-1	TRBD1	TGCGCCAGCAGCATCGGGACAGGGGGAGCCGTCTATGGCTACACCTTC	CASSIGTGGAVYGYTF
TRBJ2-7	-	TRBV27	TRBD1	TGTGCCAGCAGTTTGATGGGACAGGGGATTTACGAGCAGTACTTC	CASSLMGQGIYEQYF
TRBJ2-7	-	TRBV7-9	-	TGTGCCAGCAGCATCGGCGGGCTCTACGAGCAGTACTTC	CASSIGGLYEQYF
TRBJ2-3	-	TRBV5-1	-	TGCGCCAGCAGCTCAATGGACGTTCCGGTGGCAGATACGCAGTATTTT	CASSSMDVPVADTQYF